What follows describes a single TCR beta chain. Its antigen remains undetermined. Base-call qualities are not available, and no considerably larger clone is one nucleotide away. TCRbeta CDR3 regions were amplified from genomic DNA using the immunoSEQ Assay, a bias-controlled multiplex PCR. The original pipeline was this. Nucleated cell counts per sample were estimated from amplification of reference gene primers within the assay. To quantify the absolute abundance of each unique TCRbeta CDR3 rearrangement, sequence reads were collapsed and filtered. Productive Simpson clonality was computed per sample as the square root of Simpson's diversity index over productive rearrangements. TCRdb obtained this table from immuneACCESS and retained in-frame rearrangements with V and J assigned. These tables miss some clones; where compared with another copy, unresolved V genes account for less than half of the shortfall, and the remainder is unexplained. V, J and clone size are those of that table, while D and trimming were read from the DNA. The sample profile shows some 380,000 clones; 81% of them were found once. In total, the top ten clones hold about 1.2% of the sample.

This sample is part of a study of blood T cell repertoires in COVID-19 (dated by TCRdb to 2018 to 2020). The study in broad terms: The collaborator samples originated in the United States, Italy and Spain and spanned the acute and convalescent phases of COVID-19. The repertoires were released in a freely available public database intended as a resource for research on the immune response to SARS-CoV-2. The sample metadata nearly always contained a de-identified subject ID, COVID-19 status, age in years and sex. Where available, HLA class I and class II types were obtained from metadata supplied by the sample provider rather than from assay-based typing. The material from the prospective study consisted of cDNA or gDNA derived from T cells, B-cell-depleted T cells, or PBMCs. Deeply sampled blood TCRbeta repertoires from subjects exposed to, actively infected with, or recovered from COVID-19 were included in the dataset. Samples came from the ongoing ImmuneRACE study (first 160 participants) plus 1,254 subjects from 6 global collaborators. Overall study outcomes, separate from this receptor: The quantity of clinical and demographic metadata differed by source and by participant and was supplied without curation.

CDR1 SNHLY and CDR2 FYNNEI were looked up in the germline V gene. V and J are truncated by 6 bases and 0 bases respectively, leaving an intervening sequence of 11 bases. Counted from cysteine to phenylalanine, this CDR3 has 14 amino acids. The entry retains the CDR3 DNA only, 42 bases that are in frame from base 1. Collaborating institutions collected whole blood in K2EDTA tubes following their own protocols. For TCRbeta analysis, collaborator samples were shipped as frozen whole blood, as isolated PBMCs, or as DNA extracted from either sample type. The chain was built from TRBV2 and TRBJ1-2, with no confident D gene call. The TCR comes from a human donor with acute or convalescent COVID-19. The donor label of this sample is uncertain. Sample: peripheral blood. The sequenced DNA: TGTGCCAGCAGCCGGGGAGATACTAACTATGGCTACACCTTC. This codes for CASSRGDTNYGYTF. Here the CDR3 is joined to the reference TRBV2 and TRBJ1-2 genes, and the full variable domain is: EPEVTQTPSHQVTQMGQEVILRCVPISNHLYFYWYRQILGQKVEFLVSFYNNEISEKSEIFDDQFSVERPDGSNFTLKIRSTKLEDSAMYFCASSRGDTNYGYTFGSGTRLTVV.